What follows are 24 T cell receptor beta chains derived from one specimen sequenced in a study of T cell responses to AZD1222 COVID-19 vaccine. Repertoires were generated with immunoSEQ multiplex PCR, while TCRdb's copy carries only in-frame clones and drops some. The data hold 65,000 to 90,000 clones, with about 86% observed a single time. The sample in question was peripheral blood, obtained on day 0 of AZD1222 vaccination. Receptor source: an adult in good health.

The chain recombines TRBV3-1 (or the pseudogene TRBV3-2) with TRBJ2-3; a weak D match, TRBD2 (7 bases). The germline CDR1 and CDR2 sequences are LGHDT and YNNKEL (reference sequence). The CDR3 spans 16 residues. The V end lost 2 bases, the J end lost 1 base, and 13 bases lay between the germline ends. For the CDR3, the DNA is TGTGCCAGCAGCCAAAGGGGGGGGACCCGCACAGATACGCAGTATTTT. It specifies CASSQRGGTRTDTQYF.

This chain joins TRBV20-1 and TRBJ1-2; 7 nucleotides agree with TRBD1. Germline CDR1 is DFQATT and CDR2 is SNEGSKA (reference sequence). The CDR3 extends over 14 amino acids. Trimming at V came to 3 bases and at J to 0 bases, leaving 4 bases not matched to a gene. The CDR3 nucleotides read TGCAGTGCTAGTTTACAGGGGACTAACTATGGCTACACCTTC. Protein sequence: CSASLQGTNYGYTF.

This chain joins TRBV28 and TRBJ1-1, with TRBD1 matching 7 bases. The CDR3 sequence is 16 residues long. V lost 6 bases, J lost 0 bases, and 10 bases stayed unmatched. CDR1 and CDR2 from the germline V gene are MDHEN and SYDVKM. CDR3 nucleotide sequence: TGTGCCAGCAGGAAAAGCACAGGGGCTCTGAACACTGAAGCTTTCTTT. This encodes CASRKSTGALNTEAFF.

This clone came up a few times. The chain joins TRBV27 to TRBJ1-3; D gene ambiguous. V gave up 6 bases and J gave up 2 bases, with 5 bases separating them. Germline V gene lookup returns CDR1 MNHEY and CDR2 SMNVEV (reference sequence). The CDR3 has 12 amino acids. CDR3 protein: CASRGPGNTIYF. DNA of the CDR3: TGTGCCAGCAGGGGTCCTGGAAACACCATATATTTT.

The chain couples TRBV5-1 to TRBJ2-7, with TRBD1 matching over 9 bases. Germline CDR1 SGHRS, CDR2 YFSETQ. The CDR3 loop spans 15 amino acids. The ends lost 4 bases at V and 4 bases at J; junction bases unmatched: 9. This CDR3 is CASSPSRQGVYEQYF. The CDR3 DNA reads TGCGCCAGCAGCCCCTCCCGACAGGGGGTTTACGAGCAGTACTTC.

The chain couples TRBV4-1 to TRBJ2-5, with TRBD1 identical over 12 bases. Trimming removed 0 bases from V and 7 bases from J; junction bases left unmatched: 12. This CDR3 spans 18 amino acids. Germline V gene sequence: CDR1 MGHRA, CDR2 YSYEKL. In nucleotides, the CDR3 is TGCGCCAGCAGCCAAGAGGCTATGGGACAGGGGGCCTTACGGACCCAGTACTTC. Its translation is CASSQEAMGQGALRTQYF.

A few counts support this clone. The V call is TRBV20-1, the J call TRBJ1-1; D remains ambiguous. CDR3 length equals 12 residues. The germline V gene has CDR1 DFQATT and CDR2 SNEGSKA (reference sequence). Trimming shortened V by 3 bases and J by 1 base, and 6 bases separated the two germline ends. The CDR3: CSASPTNTEAFF. The CDR3 DNA follows: TGCAGTGCTAGTCCCACGAACACTGAAGCTTTCTTT.

V gene TRBV3-1 (or the pseudogene TRBV3-2) combines with J gene TRBJ2-7; a weak D match, TRBD2 (7 bases). The CDR3 is made up of 16 amino acids. The ends were cut back, 2 bases at V and 5 bases at J, with 19 bases in the middle. Germline CDR1 is LGHDT and CDR2 is YNNKEL (reference sequence). CDR3 loop: CASSQRGGASSHEQYF. CDR3 DNA sequence: TGTGCCAGCAGCCAAAGGGGGGGGGCTTCTTCCCACGAGCAGTACTTC.

V usage is TRBV27 and J usage is TRBJ2-6, with D unclear. V was trimmed by 5 bases and J by 6 bases, leaving 17 bases between them. Looked up from germline, CDR1 is MNHEY and CDR2 is SMNVEV (reference sequence). CDR3 size: 16 residues. The CDR3 nucleotides are TGTGCCAGCAGTCCTATAAGGGCAGTCTTGGCCAACGTCCTGACTTTC. Protein sequence: CASSPIRAVLANVLTF.

This sequence joins TRBV19 and TRBJ2-1, with D perhaps assigned TRBD1 or TRBD2 (6 bases each). Germline CDR1 and CDR2: LNHDA and SQIVND (reference sequence). Trimming removed 5 bases at V and 7 bases at J, with 18 bases between. This CDR3 has 15 amino acids. CDR3 coding DNA: TGTGCCAGTAGTCCCCAGGGGCGTGCGGGGAATGAGCAGTTCTTC. Translation gives CASSPQGRAGNEQFF.

This chain's CDR3 is CASSFGGASYEQYF. The CDR3 nucleotides are TGTGCCAGCAGTTTTGGCGGGGCCTCCTACGAGCAGTACTTC. V gene TRBV6-5 combines with J gene TRBJ2-7; D is possibly TRBD2 (6 bases). CDR3 size: 14 residues. Germline V lookup: CDR1 MNHEY, CDR2 SVGAGI. The V end lost 4 bases, the J end lost 0 bases, and 10 bases lay between the germline ends.

V gene TRBV2 combines with J gene TRBJ2-1, with D hard to call. The V and J ends lost 6 bases and 2 bases respectively, with 14 bases between them. Looked up from germline, CDR1 is SNHLY and CDR2 is FYNNEI. The CDR3 length is 15 residues. The CDR3 sequence is CASRSRLWAYNEQFF. The CDR3 DNA sequence: TGTGCCAGCAGATCGCGGCTATGGGCCTACAATGAGCAGTTCTTC.

This chain uses TRBV5-1 with TRBJ2-1, with D unresolved. This CDR3 spans 14 amino acids. The germline V and J ends were trimmed by 7 bases and 1 base, with 12 bases remaining between them. The germline V gene encodes CDR1 SGHRS and CDR2 YFSETQ. The CDR3 sequence: CASAEIGSYNEQFF. DNA for the CDR3: TGCGCCAGCGCGGAGATCGGTTCCTACAATGAGCAGTTCTTC.

CDR3 loop: CASSLDPARGNTEAFF. Written as DNA, the CDR3 is TGTGCCAGCAGCTTAGATCCGGCCAGGGGAAACACTGAAGCTTTCTTT. The J gene is TRBJ1-1, the V gene TRBV7-9; weak D call: TRBD1 (6 bases). This CDR3 spans 16 amino acids. CDR1 and CDR2 (germline): SEHNR, FQNEAQ (reference sequence). V dropped 1 base and J dropped 2 bases, with 14 bases sitting between them. Using reference TRBV7-9 and TRBJ1-1 for the parts outside the CDR3, the full variable domain is DTGVSQNPRHKITKRGQNVTFRCDPISEHNRLYWYRQTLGQGPEFLTYFQNEAQLEKSRLLSDRFSAERPKGSFSTLEIQRTEQGDSAMYLCASSLDPARGNTEAFFGQGTRLTVV.

The genes are TRBV18 and TRBJ2-7, with TRBD2 matching 8 bases. Trimming removed 3 bases from V and 3 bases from J; junction bases left unmatched: 4. There are 14 residues in the CDR3. Germline-derived CDR1 and CDR2 are KGHSH and LQKENI. The CDR3 DNA sequence: TGTGCCAGCTCACCCCCGGGAGGGGGCTACGAGCAGTACTTC. Residues: CASSPPGGGYEQYF.

The genes are TRBV5-1 and TRBJ2-7; D tentatively fits TRBD1 or TRBD2 (5 bases each). The V end lost 4 bases, the J end lost 3 bases, and 14 bases lay between the germline ends. Per the germline V gene, CDR1 is SGHRS and CDR2 is YFSETQ. The CDR3 consists of 14 residues. CDR3 protein: CASSPGWTLYEQYF. The CDR3 DNA sequence: TGCGCCAGCAGCCCGGGGTGGACACTCTACGAGCAGTACTTC.

This chain joins TRBV7-2 and TRBJ1-4, with 8 bases identical to TRBD1. CDR1 is SGHTA, CDR2 FQGNSA, per germline. The CDR3 covers 14 residues. The V and J ends lost 2 bases and 5 bases, in that order; junction bases with no gene match: 1. This CDR3 reads CASSLRDRNEKLFF. The CDR3 DNA is TGTGCCAGCAGCTTAAGGGACAGGAATGAAAAACTGTTTTTT.

The chain uses TRBV5-1 and TRBJ2-7; D is possibly TRBD2 (6 bases). V lost 3 bases and J 0 bases, leaving 16 bases between the germline ends. From germline, CDR1 is SGHRS and CDR2 YFSETQ. The CDR3 sequence is 16 residues long. The CDR3 DNA follows: TGCGCCAGCAGCTCCTCTCGGCGGGGTAGCTCCTACGAGCAGTACTTC. It encodes CASSSSRRGSSYEQYF.

Only one count was recorded for this clone. The chain employs TRBV7-9 and TRBJ2-7; a weak D match, TRBD1 (6 bases). The germline CDR1 and CDR2 sequences are SEHNR and FQNEAQ (reference sequence). This CDR3 comprises 15 residues. Trimming shortened V by 4 bases and J by 3 bases, and 16 bases separated the two germline ends. The CDR3 DNA follows: TGTGCCAGCAGCTCGGGAACCGGGACAAACTACGAGCAGTACTTC. It codes for CASSSGTGTNYEQYF.

This chain connects TRBV28 to TRBJ1-5, with D maybe TRBD1 (6 bases). Germline CDR1 is MDHEN and CDR2 is SYDVKM. The CDR3 covers 15 residues. Trimming pared 4 bases from V and 0 bases from J, leaving 10 bases between. The CDR3 region has the DNA TGTGCCAGCAGTTCTGGACAGTATAGCAATCAGCCCCAGCATTTT. Protein product: CASSSGQYSNQPQHF.

The chain is built from TRBV6-6 and TRBJ1-1; 8 nucleotides agree with TRBD1. Trimming removed 7 bases from V and 6 bases from J; junction bases left unmatched: 7. Germline V lookup: CDR1 MNHNY, CDR2 SVGAGI (reference sequence). The CDR3 runs 13 residues. In nucleotides, the CDR3 is TGTGCCAGCATCCTGGACAGGGCGGCTGAAGCTTTCTTT. Protein sequence: CASILDRAAEAFF.

This clone has only one observation. The chain combines TRBV2 with TRBJ1-1; D ambiguous. The CDR3 is 14 residues long. Looked up from germline, CDR1 is SNHLY and CDR2 is FYNNEI. V lost 6 bases to trimming and J lost 4 bases, with 15 bases between them. The CDR3 DNA is TGTGCCAGCAGAACGACACCCTGGGGCACTGAAGCTTTCTTT. It encodes CASRTTPWGTEAFF.

This chain links TRBV7-9 with TRBJ2-2; TRBD2 agrees at 7 bases. This CDR3 comprises 16 residues. Looked up from germline, CDR1 is SEHNR and CDR2 is FQNEAQ (reference sequence). The V segment lost 4 bases and the J segment 5 bases; nucleotides outside the gene matches: 10. The CDR3 DNA is TGTGCCAGCAGCTCCCCCCTAGCGGCAACGACCGGGGAGCTGTTTTTT. Amino acid sequence: CASSSPLAATTGELFF. Looking up the rest from reference TRBV7-9 and TRBJ2-2 gives the full variable domain: DTGVSQNPRHKITKRGQNVTFRCDPISEHNRLYWYRQTLGQGPEFLTYFQNEAQLEKSRLLSDRFSAERPKGSFSTLEIQRTEQGDSAMYLCASSSPLAATTGELFFGEGSRLTVL.

This chain links TRBV7-8 with TRBJ2-3; D is possibly TRBD2 (6 bases). Trimming cost V 4 bases and J 0 bases, with 14 bases left between them. This CDR3 has 16 amino acids. Germline CDR1 reads SGHVS; CDR2 reads FQNEAQ. The DNA of the CDR3 is TGTGCCAGCAGCTACCTCAGCGGGCGTAGCACAGATACGCAGTATTTT. This codes for CASSYLSGRSTDTQYF.